The 18 T cell receptor beta chains in this list originate from one sample, sequenced in a study of blood T cell repertoires in COVID-19. The protocol was immunoSEQ multiplex PCR, while the TCRdb copy is restricted to in-frame clones and leaves out a portion. In the table there are a few hundred thousand clones, about 86% of which are singletons. Sequenced material: PBMCs or T cells enriched from blood (not recorded which). These receptors came from a woman aged 45-65 years who had recovered from COVID-19.

V usage is TRBV5-6 and J usage is TRBJ1-5, with D uncertain. Trimming shortened V by 0 bases and J by 4 bases, and 14 bases separated the two germline ends. The germline V gene encodes CDR1 SGHDT and CDR2 YYEEEE. The CDR3 is 16 residues long. The DNA for the CDR3 is TGTGCCAGCAGCTTGGTGGGAGAGGTAGGGAATCAGCCCCAGCATTTT. Translation gives CASSLVGEVGNQPQHF.

The V call is TRBV7-6, the J call TRBJ2-1; D not resolved. This CDR3 is 16 amino acids long. Between the trimmed V and J ends, which lost 2 bases and 3 bases, there was a span of 14 bases. Germline loops: CDR1 SGHVS, CDR2 FNYEAQ. CDR3 DNA sequence: TGTGCCAGCAGCTTAACTTCAGGATTGTACTACAATGAGCAGTTCTTC. Its protein is CASSLTSGLYYNEQFF.

This clone came up once. V usage is TRBV2 and J usage is TRBJ2-3; TRBD2 matches at 12 bases. J lost 4 bases, V lost 6 bases, and 5 bases had no gene match. This CDR3 is built from 15 residues. Per the germline V gene, CDR1 is SNHLY and CDR2 is FYNNEI. DNA of the CDR3: TGTGCCAGCAGCCCGACTAGCGGGGGATCAGATACGCAGTATTTT. Encoded protein: CASSPTSGGSDTQYF.

This rearrangement joins TRBV2 to TRBJ1-4; D gene uncertain. CDR3 length: 13 residues. Deletions cut 6 bases from V and 5 bases from J, with 10 bases between. The germline CDR1 and CDR2 sequences are SNHLY and FYNNEI. The CDR3 coding sequence is TGTGCCAGCAGAAAATTTCTCAATGAAAAACTGTTTTTT. Translation gives CASRKFLNEKLFF.

This chain joins TRBV6-5 and TRBJ2-2, with 10 bases lining up with TRBD1. There are 16 residues in the CDR3. V lost 4 bases to trimming and J lost 3 bases; unmatched junction nucleotides: 5. Germline V gene data show CDR1 as MNHEY and CDR2 as SVGAGI. CDR3 coding DNA: TGTGCCAGCAGTTTCCGGGACAGGGGTTACACCGGGGAGCTGTTTTTT. Its protein is CASSFRDRGYTGELFF.

The chain links TRBV12-3 or TRBV12-4 to TRBJ1-1, with D hard to call. Trimming removed 5 bases at V and 0 bases at J, with 4 bases between. CDR3 length: 12 amino acids. CDR3 loop: CASSHLNTEAFF. For the CDR3, the DNA is TGTGCCAGCAGTCACTTGAACACTGAAGCTTTCTTT.

CDR3 nucleotide sequence: TGTGCCAGCAGCCGGTTATTTAGGACTAGCGGGGGGGAGACCCAGTACTTC. Amino acid sequence: CASSRLFRTSGGETQYF. The rearrangement joins TRBV3-1 (or the pseudogene TRBV3-2) to TRBJ2-5; 14 bases are shared with TRBD2. Germline loops: CDR1 LGHDT, CDR2 YNNKEL (reference sequence). V gave up 4 bases and J gave up 5 bases; unmatched junction bases: 9. This CDR3 is built from 17 residues.

For this clone: It may be a read error: a sequence one base away is much more abundant. The chain carries TRBV2 and TRBJ2-3; 13 bases match TRBD2. V shed 6 bases and J 4 bases; nucleotides not matched to a gene: 4. The CDR3 is 15 amino acids. Looked up from germline, CDR1 is SNHLY and CDR2 is FYNNEI. For the CDR3, the DNA is TGTGCCAGCAGGGAACTAGCGGGGGGGCCAGATACGCAGTATTTT. This encodes CASRELAGGPDTQYF.

This chain links TRBV7-2 with TRBJ2-3; D ambiguous. Germline values: CDR1 SGHTA, CDR2 FQGNSA. The CDR3 is 15 amino acids. Trimming cost V 7 bases and J 4 bases, with 18 bases left between them. The CDR3 nucleotides are TGTGCCAGCACCCCAAGTCTTAGTTCCGCAGATACGCAGTATTTT. Its protein is CASTPSLSSADTQYF. Full variable domain (outside the CDR3, taken from reference TRBV7-2 and TRBJ2-3): GAGVSQSPSNKVTEKGKDVELRCDPISGHTALYWYRQSLGQGLEFLIYFQGNSAPDKSGLPSDRFSAERTGGSVSTLTIQRTQQEDSAVYLCASTPSLSSADTQYFGPGTRLTVL.

V and J are TRBV6-5 and TRBJ1-4; 7 bases match TRBD1. Germline loops: CDR1 MNHEY, CDR2 SVGAGI. V gave up 11 bases and J gave up 6 bases; unmatched junction bases: 9. The CDR3 runs 13 residues. This chain's CDR3 is CAGGQTPHEKLFF. DNA of the CDR3: TGTGCCGGGGGACAGACTCCTCATGAAAAACTGTTTTTT.

The CDR3, as DNA: TGTGCCAGCAGCGGACAGGGGACTATCTTCACCGGGGAGCTGTTTTTT. Residues: CASSGQGTIFTGELFF. V gene TRBV9 combines with J gene TRBJ2-2; TRBD1 might be the D (8 bases). Trimming left V 3 bases short and J 4 bases short, with 16 bases between. The germline gives CDR1 SGDLS, CDR2 YYNGEE. The CDR3 length is 16 residues.

The chain is built from TRBV12-5 and TRBJ2-7; D is ambiguous. There are 14 residues in the CDR3. V lost 1 base, J lost 6 bases, and 13 bases lay in between. Germline CDR1 is LGHNT and CDR2 is FRNRAP. CDR3 in DNA: TGTGCTAGTGGTTTGGGGGCGAAGATAGGCGAGCAGTACTTC. Amino acids: CASGLGAKIGEQYF.

The table lists this clone with a few counts. This sequence joins TRBV19 and TRBJ1-5, with 10 bases that match TRBD1. Per the germline V gene, CDR1 is LNHDA and CDR2 is SQIVND (reference sequence). This CDR3 has 19 amino acids. Trimming removed 6 bases from V and 0 bases from J; junction bases left unmatched: 14. CDR3 sequence reads: CASSREGQGTGYSNQPQHF. CDR3 sequence (DNA): TGTGCCAGTAGCAGGGAGGGACAGGGGACCGGCTATAGCAATCAGCCCCAGCATTTT. Filled out from reference TRBV19 and TRBJ1-5, the complete variable domain reads DGGITQSPKYLFRKEGQNVTLSCEQNLNHDAMYWYRQDPGQGLRLIYYSQIVNDFQKGDIAEGYSVSREKKESFPLTVTSAQKNPTAFYLCASSREGQGTGYSNQPQHFGDGTRLSIL.

V and J are TRBV4-1 and TRBJ2-5, with D unclear. From germline, CDR1 is MGHRA and CDR2 YSYEKL. This CDR3 is built from 13 residues. Trimming left V 4 bases short and J 5 bases short, with 11 bases between. Here the CDR3 reads CASSRSPAETQYF. Written as DNA, the CDR3 is TGCGCCAGCAGCCGTAGTCCCGCGGAGACCCAGTACTTC.

V and J are TRBV5-4 and TRBJ2-1, with 9 bases identical to TRBD2. The V segment lost 3 bases and the J segment 7 bases; nucleotides outside the gene matches: 8. The CDR3 runs to 15 residues. CDR1 and CDR2 (germline): SGHNT, YYREEE (reference sequence). Here the CDR3 reads CASSSAGGGPNEQFF. In DNA, the CDR3 is TGTGCCAGCAGCTCGGCGGGGGGGGGCCCGAATGAGCAGTTCTTC.

The chain recombines TRBV29-1 with TRBJ2-1; tentative D call: TRBD2 (5 bases). The CDR3 has 13 residues. Per germline, CDR1 SQVTM and CDR2 ANQGSEA. Trimming shortened V by 7 bases and J by 5 bases, and 15 bases separated the two germline ends. The CDR3 sequence is CSAEGGANNEQFF. Written as DNA, the CDR3 is TGCAGCGCCGAGGGCGGAGCTAACAATGAGCAGTTCTTC.

This rearrangement joins TRBV2 to TRBJ2-1, with TRBD1 matching over 7 bases. The CDR3 contains 13 residues. The V gene end was trimmed by 7 bases and the J gene end by 3 bases; junction bases not matched to a gene: 3. Germline CDR1 is SNHLY and CDR2 is FYNNEI. This CDR3 reads CASKRDSYNEQFF. The CDR3 nucleotides read TGTGCCAGCAAACGGGACAGCTACAATGAGCAGTTCTTC.

The J gene is TRBJ2-1, the V gene TRBV18, with 11 bases that match TRBD1. This CDR3 is built from 16 residues. The V gene end was trimmed by 0 bases and the J gene end by 6 bases; junction bases not matched to a gene: 4. CDR1 and CDR2 from the germline V gene are KGHSH and LQKENI. DNA for the CDR3: TGTGCCAGCTCACCACCAGGACAGGGGGCAATCAATGAGCAGTTCTTC. Protein product: CASSPPGQGAINEQFF.